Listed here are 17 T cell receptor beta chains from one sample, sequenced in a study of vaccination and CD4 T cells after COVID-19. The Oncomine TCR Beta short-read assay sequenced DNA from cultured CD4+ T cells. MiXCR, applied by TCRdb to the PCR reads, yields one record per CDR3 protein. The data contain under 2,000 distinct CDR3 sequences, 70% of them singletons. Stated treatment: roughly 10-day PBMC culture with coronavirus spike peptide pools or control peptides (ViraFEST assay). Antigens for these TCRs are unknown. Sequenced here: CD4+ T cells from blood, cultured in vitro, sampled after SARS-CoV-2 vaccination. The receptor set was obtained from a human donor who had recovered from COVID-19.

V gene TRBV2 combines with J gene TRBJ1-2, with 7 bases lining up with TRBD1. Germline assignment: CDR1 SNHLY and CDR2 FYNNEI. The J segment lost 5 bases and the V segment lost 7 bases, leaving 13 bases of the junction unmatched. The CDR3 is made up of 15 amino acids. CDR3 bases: TGTGCCAGCATAGTCTCGGCGGGACAGCTTTATGGCTACACCTTC. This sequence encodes CASIVSAGQLYGYTF.

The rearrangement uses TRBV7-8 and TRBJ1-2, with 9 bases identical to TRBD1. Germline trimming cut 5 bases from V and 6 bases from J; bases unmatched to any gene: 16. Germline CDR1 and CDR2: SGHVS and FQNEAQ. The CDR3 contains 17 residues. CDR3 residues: CASSVATGGSPLHGYTF. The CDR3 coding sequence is TGTGCCAGCAGCGTCGCGACAGGGGGGTCTCCCCTTCATGGCTACACCTTC. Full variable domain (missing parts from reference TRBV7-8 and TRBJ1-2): GAGVSQSPRYKVAKRGQDVALRCDPISGHVSLFWYQQALGQGPEFLTYFQNEAQLDKSGLPSDRFFAERPEGSVSTLKIQRTQQEDSAVYLCASSVATGGSPLHGYTFGSGTRLTVV.

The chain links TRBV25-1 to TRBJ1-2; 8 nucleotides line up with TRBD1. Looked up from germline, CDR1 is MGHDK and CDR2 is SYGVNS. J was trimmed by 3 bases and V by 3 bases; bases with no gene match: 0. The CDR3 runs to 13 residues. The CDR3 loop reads CASSEDRDYGYTF. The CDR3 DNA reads TGTGCCAGCAGTGAGGACAGGGACTATGGCTACACCTTC.

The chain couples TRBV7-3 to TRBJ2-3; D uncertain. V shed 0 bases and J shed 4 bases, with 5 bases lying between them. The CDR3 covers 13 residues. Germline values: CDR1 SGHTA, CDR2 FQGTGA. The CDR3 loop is CASSLTRADTQYF. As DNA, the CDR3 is TGTGCCAGCAGCTTAACGAGAGCAGATACGCAGTATTTT.

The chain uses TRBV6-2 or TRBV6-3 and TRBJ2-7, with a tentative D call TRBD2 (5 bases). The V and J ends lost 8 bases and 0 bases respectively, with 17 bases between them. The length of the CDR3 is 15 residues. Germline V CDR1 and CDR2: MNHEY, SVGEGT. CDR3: CASRPWAGLSYEQYF. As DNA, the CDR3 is TGTGCCAGCCGACCCTGGGCGGGCCTCTCCTACGAGCAGTACTTC.

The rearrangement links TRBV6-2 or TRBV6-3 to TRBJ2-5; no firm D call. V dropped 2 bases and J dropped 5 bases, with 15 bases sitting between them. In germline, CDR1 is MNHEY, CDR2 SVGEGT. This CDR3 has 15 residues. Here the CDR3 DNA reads TGTGCCAGCAGTTACCGGCCCACTGGCCTGGAGACCCAGTACTTC. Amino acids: CASSYRPTGLETQYF.

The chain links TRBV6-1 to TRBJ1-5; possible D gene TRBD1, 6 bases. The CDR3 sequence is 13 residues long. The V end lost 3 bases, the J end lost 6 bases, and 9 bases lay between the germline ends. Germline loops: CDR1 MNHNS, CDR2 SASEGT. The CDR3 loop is CASSDRGPQPQHF. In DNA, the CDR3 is TGTGCCAGCAGTGACAGGGGACCTCAGCCCCAGCATTTT.

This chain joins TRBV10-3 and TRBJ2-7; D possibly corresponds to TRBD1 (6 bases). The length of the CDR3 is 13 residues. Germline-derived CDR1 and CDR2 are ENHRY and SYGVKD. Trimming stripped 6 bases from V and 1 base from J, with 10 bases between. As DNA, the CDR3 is TGTGCCATCAGGGGACAAGATTCCTACGAGCAGTACTTC. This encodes CAIRGQDSYEQYF.

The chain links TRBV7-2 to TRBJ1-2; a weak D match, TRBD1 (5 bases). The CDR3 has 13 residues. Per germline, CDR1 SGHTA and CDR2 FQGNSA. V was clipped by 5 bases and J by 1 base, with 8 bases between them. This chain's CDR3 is CASSLDSNYGYTF. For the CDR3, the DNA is TGTGCCAGCAGCCTAGACAGTAACTATGGCTACACCTTC.

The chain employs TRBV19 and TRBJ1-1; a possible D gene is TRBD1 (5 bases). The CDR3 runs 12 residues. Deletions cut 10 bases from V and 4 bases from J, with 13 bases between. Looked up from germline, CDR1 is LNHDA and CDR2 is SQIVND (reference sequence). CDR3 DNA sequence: TGTGCCACAGGGATTGAGGGCACTGAAGCTTTCTTT. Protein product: CATGIEGTEAFF. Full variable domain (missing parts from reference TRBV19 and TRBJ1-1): DGGITQSPKYLFRKEGQNVTLSCEQNLNHDAMYWYRQDPGQGLRLIYYSQIVNDFQKGDIAEGYSVSREKKESFPLTVTSAQKNPTAFYLCATGIEGTEAFFGQGTRLTVV.

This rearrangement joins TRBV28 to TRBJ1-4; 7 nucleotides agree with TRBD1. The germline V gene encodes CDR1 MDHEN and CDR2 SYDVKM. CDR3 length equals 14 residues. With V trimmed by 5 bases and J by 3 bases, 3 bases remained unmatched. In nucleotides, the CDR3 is TGTGCCAGCAGTGCGACAGGGCCTAATGAAAAACTGTTTTTT. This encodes CASSATGPNEKLFF.

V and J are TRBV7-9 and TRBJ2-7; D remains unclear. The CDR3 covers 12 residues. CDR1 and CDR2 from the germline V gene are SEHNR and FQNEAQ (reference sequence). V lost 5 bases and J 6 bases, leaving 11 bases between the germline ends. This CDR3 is CASSPNKGEQYF. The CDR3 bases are TGTGCCAGCAGCCCGAACAAGGGCGAGCAGTACTTC.

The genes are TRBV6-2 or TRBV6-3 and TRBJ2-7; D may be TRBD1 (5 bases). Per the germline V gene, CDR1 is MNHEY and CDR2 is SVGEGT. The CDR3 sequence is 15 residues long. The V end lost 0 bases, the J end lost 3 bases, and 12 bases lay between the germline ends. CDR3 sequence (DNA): TGTGCCAGCAGTTACTCGAACGCGCAGGGCTACGAGCAGTACTTC. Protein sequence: CASSYSNAQGYEQYF.

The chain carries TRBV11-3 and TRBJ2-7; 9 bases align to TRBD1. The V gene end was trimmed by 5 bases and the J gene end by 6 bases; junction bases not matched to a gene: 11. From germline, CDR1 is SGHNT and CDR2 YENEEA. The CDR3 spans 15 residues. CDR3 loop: CASSPRDRETGEQYF. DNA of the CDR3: TGTGCCAGCAGCCCTAGGGACAGGGAAACGGGCGAGCAGTACTTC.

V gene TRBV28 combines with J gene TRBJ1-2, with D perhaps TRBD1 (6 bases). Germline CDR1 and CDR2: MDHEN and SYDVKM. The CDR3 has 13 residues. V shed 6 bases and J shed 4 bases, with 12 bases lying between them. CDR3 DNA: TGTGCCAGCAGGAAGGGGGGTGGCTATGGCTACACCTTC. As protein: CASRKGGGYGYTF.

Written as DNA, the CDR3 is TGTGCCAGTAGTATAGATACCGGGAACACTGAAGCTTTCTTT. This translates into CASSIDTGNTEAFF. The chain carries TRBV19 and TRBJ1-1; D unresolved. CDR3 length equals 14 residues. CDR1 is LNHDA and CDR2 is SQIVND in the germline V gene (reference sequence). V was trimmed by 0 bases and J by 1 base, leaving 6 bases between them.

The chain's CDR3 is CSARDNNANYGYTF. CDR3 nucleotides: TGCAGTGCTAGAGATAATAATGCTAACTATGGCTACACCTTC. This sequence joins TRBV20-1 and TRBJ1-2; D gene unclear. This CDR3 contains 14 residues. V lost 0 bases and J 0 bases, leaving 8 bases between the germline ends. CDR1 and CDR2 (germline): DFQATT, SNEGSKA (reference sequence).